This is a list of T cell receptor beta chains from one sample in a study of blood T cells in healthy people across ages. TCRdb analysed the 5' RACE reads with MiXCR anew, one entry per CDR3 protein. The data hold 1.5 million to 2 million distinct CDR3 sequences, with about 30% observed a single time. Specimen: blood. These receptors all come from a woman between 25 and 40 years old in good health. Each CDR3 is given with its conserved first and last residue. The D gene is left open where the match is weak. The size entry is marked missing in some rows and otherwise reads once, few, many or a size class.

>TRBJ2-7|TRBD1|TRBV7-6|many
TGTGCCAGCAGCTTAGCGTCCAGGGGGCACTACGAGCAGTACTTC
CASSLASRGHYEQYF
>TRBJ2-1|.|TRBV6-1|many
TGTGCCAGCAGTGACACGGGGCTCGGCAATGAGCAGTTCTTC
CASSDTGLGNEQFF
>TRBJ2-1|TRBD2|TRBV7-2|.
TGTGCCAGCAGCTTAGTTCCGGGAGGGCCGTACAATGAGCAGTTCTTC
CASSLVPGGPYNEQFF
>TRBJ2-7|.|TRBV6-6|.
TGTGTCAGCAGTTACGAACGGACAGGGAGGGACGAGCAGTACTTC
CVSSYERTGRDEQYF
>TRBJ1-2|.|TRBV28|.
TGTGCCAGCTGGCCATCCCAGGAGGCTATGGGCTACACCTTC
CASWPSQEAMGYTF
>TRBJ2-1|.|TRBV30|.
TGTGCCTGGGCCCTGACAAGGAATAGTGAGCAGTTCTTC
CAWALTRNSEQFF
>TRBJ2-7|.|TRBV11-2|.
TGTGCCAGCAGCCCGAAACAGGGAGGTAGAGGCGAGCAGTACTTC
CASSPKQGGRGEQYF
>TRBJ2-5|TRBD2|TRBV20-1|.
TGCAGTGCTAGTTCTAGCGGGGGCCTTCAAGAGACCCAGTACTTC
CSASSSGGLQETQYF
>TRBJ2-3|.|TRBV11-3|few
TGTGCCAGCAGCTTAACCTACCAGGACACGCAGTATTTT
CASSLTYQDTQYF
>TRBJ2-7|.|TRBV29-1|few
TGCAGCGCAGGAGAGGGACCATACGAGCAGTACTTC
CSAGEGPYEQYF
>TRBJ2-1|TRBD2|TRBV7-2|.
TGTGCCAGCAGCTTAATATGGCTAGCGGAAACCAGCTCCTACAATGAGCAGTTCTTC
CASSLIWLAETSSYNEQFF
>TRBJ1-2|.|TRBV5-1|many
TGCGCCAGCAGCCCGGGGACGGTGGAGAGGGGCTACACCTTC
CASSPGTVERGYTF
>TRBJ2-1|TRBD2|TRBV20-1|.
TGCAGTGCTCGACTAGCTGAGTACAATGAGCAGTTCTTC
CSARLAEYNEQFF
>TRBJ1-5|.|TRBV6-1|.
TGTGCCAGCAGCTCAGGGGCGGATCAGCCCCAGCATTTT
CASSSGADQPQHF
>TRBJ2-3|.|TRBV27|.
TGTGCCAGCAGTTTATCCTCTCACGGACGCACAGATACGCAGTATTTT
CASSLSSHGRTDTQYF
>TRBJ2-6|TRBD1|TRBV27|many
TGTGCCAGCAGTCCCCGGACAGGAATCTCTGGGGCCAACGTCCTGACTTTC
CASSPRTGISGANVLTF
>TRBJ2-7|.|TRBV6-5|many
TGTGCCAGCACCCGGGACCCAGGGGCGAACGAGCAGTACTTC
CASTRDPGANEQYF
>TRBJ2-7|TRBD2|TRBV29-1|many
TGCAGCGTTGAAGAAATCTCGAGCGGGGGCGAGCAGTACTTC
CSVEEISSGGEQYF
>TRBJ1-1|.|TRBV5-1|.
TGCGCCAGCAGCTTGGAGCCAGGGAAGGCTGACGCTTTCTTT
CASSLEPGKADAFF
>TRBJ1-5|.|TRBV20-1|.
TGCAGTGTTAGCGCGAAATATAGCAATCAGCCCCAGCATTTT
CSVSAKYSNQPQHF
>TRBJ2-7|.|TRBV2|few
TGTGCCAGCAGCGCGGCGGGTAAACCCTACGAGCAGTACTTC
CASSAAGKPYEQYF
>TRBJ2-7|.|TRBV7-9|many
TGTGCCAGCAGCTTAGACTCAGGGAACTCCTACGAGCAGTACTTC
CASSLDSGNSYEQYF
>TRBJ2-4|.|TRBV14|few
TGTGCCAGCAGCCAGGTCGGGGATCAGTACTTC
CASSQVGDQYF
>TRBJ2-1|.|TRBV29-1|.
TGCAGCGTTGAAGACCCAAACAGGGTGGGGGGTCGGCAGTTCTTC
CSVEDPNRVGGRQFF
>TRBJ2-4|.|TRBV4-1|.
TGCGCCAGCAGCCAAGATCTTAGGGCCAAAAACATTCAGTACTTC
CASSQDLRAKNIQYF
>TRBJ1-6|.|TRBV2|few
TGTGCCAGCAGTGAGGTTCCATATAATTCACCCCTCCACTTT
CASSEVPYNSPLHF
>TRBJ2-5|.|TRBV3-1|few
TGTGCCAGCAGCCAAGAATTACTACCTTGGGAGACCCAGTACTTC
CASSQELLPWETQYF
>TRBJ2-3|TRBD2|TRBV18|.
TGTGCCAGCTCACCAGGGACTAGCGGGACAACGCAGTATTTT
CASSPGTSGTTQYF
>TRBJ2-1|.|TRBV12-3/TRBV12-4|.
TGTGCCAGCAGCTGGAGATCCGGAATCTACAATGATCAGTTCTTC
CASSWRSGIYNDQFF
>TRBJ2-1|.|TRBV7-9|.
TGTGCCAGCGGCTTAATTACGAGACAGTCTTACAATGAGCAGTTCTTC
CASGLITRQSYNEQFF
>TRBJ2-5|TRBD1|TRBV29-1|.
TGCAGCGTTGAAGGAAGACGGGGACAGGGGGCGCGGGAGCAGTACTTC
CSVEGRRGQGAREQYF
>TRBJ2-3|.|TRBV20-1|few
TGCAGTGCTAGAGCCGGTCAGGACGTACCCACAGATACGCAGTATTTT
CSARAGQDVPTDTQYF
>TRBJ1-4|.|TRBV5-1|.
TGCGCCAGCACCGAGGTGGGAACTAATGAAAAACTGTTTTTT
CASTEVGTNEKLFF
>TRBJ1-1|.|TRBV6-5|.
TGTGCCAGCAGCGGAGCCCAGCGGAAAGCTTTCTTT
CASSGAQRKAFF